This T cell receptor beta chain stems from a study of blood T cell repertoires in COVID-19. Across the study: Samples representing acute and convalescent COVID-19 were sourced from the United States, Italy and Spain. From T cells, B-cell-depleted T cells, or PBMCs came the material, which was cDNA or gDNA.

The authors' processing: Amplified reference gene primers provided the basis for estimating nucleated cell counts. Measured with immunoSEQ multiplex PCR; TCRdb has only the in-frame clones, and not every one. The D gene and trimming were derived from the DNA, and the V and J assignments and clone size from that table. The table has nearly 110,000 clones, about two thirds seen once; the top ten hold 0.9%. V was clipped by 6 bases and J by 4 bases, with 6 bases between them. The CDR3 loop spans 12 amino acids. Germline V CDR1 and CDR2: MDHEN, SYDVKM. The TCR comes from a human donor with acute or convalescent COVID-19. The donor label of this sample is uncertain. The chain combines TRBV28 with TRBJ2-2; D unresolved. Sequenced: peripheral blood. This CDR3 is CASRRSTGELFF. CDR3 coding DNA: TGTGCCAGCAGGCGGAGCACCGGGGAGCTGTTTTTT. Full variable domain (rest looked up from reference TRBV28 and TRBJ2-2): DVKVTQSSRYLVKRTGEKVFLECVQDMDHENMFWYRQDPGLGLRLIYFSYDVKMKEKGDIPEGYSVSREKKERFSLILESASTNQTSMYLCASRRSTGELFFGEGSRLTVL.